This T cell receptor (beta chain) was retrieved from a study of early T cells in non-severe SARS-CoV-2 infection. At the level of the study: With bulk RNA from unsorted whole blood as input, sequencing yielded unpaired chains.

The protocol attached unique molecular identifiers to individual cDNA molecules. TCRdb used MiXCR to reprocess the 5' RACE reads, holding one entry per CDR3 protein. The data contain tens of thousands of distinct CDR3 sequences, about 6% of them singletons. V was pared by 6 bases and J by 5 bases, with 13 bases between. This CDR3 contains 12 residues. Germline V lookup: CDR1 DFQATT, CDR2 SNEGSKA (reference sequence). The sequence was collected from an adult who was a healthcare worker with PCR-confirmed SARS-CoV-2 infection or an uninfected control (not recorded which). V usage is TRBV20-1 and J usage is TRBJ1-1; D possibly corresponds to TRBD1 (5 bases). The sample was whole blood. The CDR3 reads CSARERGTEAFF. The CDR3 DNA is TGCAGTGCCAGGGAAAGAGGAACTGAAGCTTTCTTT.